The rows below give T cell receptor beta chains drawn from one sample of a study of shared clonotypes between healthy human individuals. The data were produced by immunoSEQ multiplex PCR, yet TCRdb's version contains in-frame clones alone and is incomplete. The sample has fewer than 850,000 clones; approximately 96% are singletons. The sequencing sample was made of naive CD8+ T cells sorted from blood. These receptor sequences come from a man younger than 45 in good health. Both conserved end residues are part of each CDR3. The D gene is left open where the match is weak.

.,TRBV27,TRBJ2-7,CASSFSRGYEQYF,TGTGCCAGCAGTTTCTCCAGGGGCTACGAGCAGTACTTC
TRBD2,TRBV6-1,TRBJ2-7,CASSEVGAGGTYEQYF,TGTGCCAGCAGTGAAGTGGGAGCGGGAGGCACCTACGAGCAGTACTTC
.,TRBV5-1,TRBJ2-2,CASSLRQISTGELFF,TGCGCCAGCAGCTTGAGACAGATTAGCACCGGGGAGCTGTTTTTT
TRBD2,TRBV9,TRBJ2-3,CASSPPRELDTQYF,TGTGCCAGCAGCCCCCCGCGGGAGTTAGATACGCAGTATTTT
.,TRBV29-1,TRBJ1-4,CSVVTVEELFF,TGCAGCGTTGTGACGGTCGAGGAACTGTTTTTT
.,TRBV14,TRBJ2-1,CASSQVSGGTLDNEQFF,TGTGCCAGCAGCCAAGTCTCAGGCGGAACCCTGGACAATGAGCAGTTCTTC
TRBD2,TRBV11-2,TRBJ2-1,CASSWTRLGSYNEQFF,TGTGCCAGCAGCTGGACTAGATTAGGTTCCTACAATGAGCAGTTCTTC
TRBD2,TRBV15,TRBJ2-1,CATSRGAGTSEMSSYNEQFF,TGTGCCACCAGCAGAGGGGCAGGGACTAGCGAAATGAGCTCCTACAATGAGCAGTTCTTC
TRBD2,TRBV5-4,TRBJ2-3,CASSAGLANSLRVTDTQYF,TGTGCCAGCAGCGCTGGACTAGCCAATTCCCTAAGGGTCACAGATACGCAGTATTTT
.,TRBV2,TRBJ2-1,CASSESLASGEQFF,TGTGCCAGCAGTGAAAGCCTAGCGTCCGGTGAGCAGTTCTTC